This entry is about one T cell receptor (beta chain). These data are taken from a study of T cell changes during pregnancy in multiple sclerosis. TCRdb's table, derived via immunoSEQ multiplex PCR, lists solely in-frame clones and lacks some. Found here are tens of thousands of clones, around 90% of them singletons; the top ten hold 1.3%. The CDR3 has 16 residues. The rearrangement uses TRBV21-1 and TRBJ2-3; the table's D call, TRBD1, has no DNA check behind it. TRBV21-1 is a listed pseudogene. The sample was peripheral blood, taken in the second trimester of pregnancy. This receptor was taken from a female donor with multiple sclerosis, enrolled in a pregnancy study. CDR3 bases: TGTGCCAGCAGCCAAGGCATCCAGGCAGGCACAGATACGCAGTATTTT. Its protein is CASSQGIQAGTDTQYF.